This T cell receptor (beta chain) was sequenced in a study of blood T cell repertoires in COVID-19. Whole-study context: Material from acute and convalescent COVID-19 was sourced from the United States, Italy and Spain. PBMCs, B-cell-depleted T cells, or T cells provided the cDNA or gDNA that made up the material.

In the source study's methods: Reference gene primer amplification gave nucleated cell count estimates. TCRdb's table, derived via immunoSEQ multiplex PCR, lists solely in-frame clones and lacks some. V, J and clone size reflect that table, while D and trimming were determined from the DNA. The sample has around 100,000 clones; around nine tenths are singletons. The V segment lost 0 bases and the J segment 0 bases; nucleotides outside the gene matches: 5. The CDR3 covers 17 residues. CDR1 and CDR2 (germline): SGHNT, YENEEA. This clonotype originated in a man aged 50 to 59 in a cohort sampled during active COVID-19. This chain connects TRBV11-3 to TRBJ2-1; 7 bases are a match to TRBD2. Sequences were obtained from peripheral blood. The CDR3 loop is CASSLDSGASSYNEQFF. The CDR3 DNA is TGTGCCAGCAGCTTAGACAGCGGGGCTAGCTCCTACAATGAGCAGTTCTTC. The variable domain in full, with the rest retrieved from reference TRBV11-3 and TRBJ2-1, is EAGVVQSPRYKIIEKKQPVAFWCNPISGHNTLYWYLQNLGQGPELLIRYENEEAVDDSQLPKDRFSAERLKGVDSTLKIQPAELGDSAVYLCASSLDSGASSYNEQFFGPGTRLTVL.